The 10 T cell receptor beta chains below were found in one sample sequenced in a study of T cell repertoires in cytomegalovirus infection. TCRdb re-called the reads with MiXCR, one entry per CDR3 protein. The sample records around 69,000 distinct CDR3 sequences, approximately 22% being singletons. No antigen has been identified for these receptors. The sequencing used CD8+ T cells from cultured PBMCs, collected from culture after CMV antigen stimulation. These receptors originate from a human donor in good health (CMV status not recorded). Some clones in this sample may be carry-over from other donors' samples.

This clonotype was counted many times. This chain joins TRBV12-3 or TRBV12-4 and TRBJ1-5; 8 nucleotides line up with TRBD1. CDR3 size: 14 residues. J lost 4 bases, V lost 6 bases, and 5 bases had no gene match. The CDR3 sequence: CASRRDRGNQPQHF. The CDR3, as DNA: TGTGCCAGCAGACGAGACAGGGGTAATCAGCCCCAGCATTTT.

This clonotype occurred a few times. The chain links TRBV6-6 to TRBJ1-2, with 7 bases that match TRBD1. V was pared by 5 bases and J by 5 bases, with 5 bases of the junction left unmatched. The CDR3 is 13 amino acids. Germline values: CDR1 MNHNY, CDR2 SVGAGI (reference sequence). CDR3 bases: TGTGCCAGCAGTAACGGGACAGCTTATGGCTACACCTTC. Amino acids: CASSNGTAYGYTF.

This clonotype was detected a few times. The chain is built from TRBV6-1 and TRBJ2-1; D may be TRBD2 (5 bases). This CDR3 comprises 14 residues. Trimming left V 1 base short and J 9 bases short, with 13 bases between. The germline V gene has CDR1 MNHNS and CDR2 SASEGT. The CDR3 region has the DNA TGTGCCAGCAGTGAAGAGGAGGAGTTCTTTGAGCAGTTCTTC. The encoded protein is CASSEEEEFFEQFF.

This clonotype was seen a few times. V and J are TRBV12-5 and TRBJ2-3; 9 bases align to TRBD2. Germline CDR1 is LGHNT and CDR2 is FRNRAP. V dropped 3 bases and J dropped 3; count of bases not matched to a gene: 7. This CDR3 region has 16 residues. For the CDR3, the DNA is TGTGCTAGTGGTTTCCATAGCGGGGGCTGGACAGATACGCAGTATTTT. Protein product: CASGFHSGGWTDTQYF.

V is TRBV7-9 and J is TRBJ1-5; 7 bases map to TRBD1. This CDR3 comprises 14 residues. The J segment lost 5 bases and the V segment lost 4 bases, leaving 5 bases of the junction unmatched. CDR1 and CDR2 (germline): SEHNR, FQNEAQ (reference sequence). In DNA form, the CDR3 reads TGTGCCAGCAGCTCGGGAGGGGGCGATCAGCCCCAGCATTTT. Encoded protein: CASSSGGGDQPQHF.

This clonotype was detected a few times. The V call is TRBV14, the J call TRBJ1-1; D unclear. V was cut by 3 bases and J by 4 bases, with 12 bases left in between. CDR1 is SGHDN, CDR2 FVKESK, per germline. The CDR3 is 14 amino acids. The CDR3 sequence is CASSHGLATTEAFF. CDR3 in DNA: TGTGCCAGCAGCCACGGACTAGCGACCACTGAAGCTTTCTTT.

In this sample, this clonotype turned up a few times. The rearrangement uses TRBV28 and TRBJ2-7; perhaps TRBD1 as D (6 bases). The germline CDR1 and CDR2 sequences are MDHEN and SYDVKM. This CDR3 is 17 amino acids long. The V gene lost 10 bases and the J gene lost 0 bases, with 25 bases spanning the gap. CDR3 DNA sequence: TGTGCCACGGGACATCTTAAGGCCTTCCGGACCTCCTACGAGCAGTACTTC. It translates to CATGHLKAFRTSYEQYF.

This clonotype was seen a few times. The chain employs TRBV7-2 and TRBJ2-7, with 9 bases matching TRBD1. The CDR3 totals 15 residues. Germline CDR1 SGHTA, CDR2 FQGNSA. Trimming at V came to 10 bases and at J to 6 bases, leaving 16 bases not matched to a gene. The CDR3 protein is CAIMRSTGTGPEQYF. The CDR3 region has the DNA TGTGCCATCATGAGAAGTACCGGGACAGGGCCCGAGCAGTACTTC.

The CDR3 bases are TGTGCCAGCAGTTCCCGAGGGGGGGGCTACTACGAGCAGTACTTC. Translating gives CASSSRGGGYYEQYF. The rearrangement links TRBV27 to TRBJ2-7; TRBD2 might be the D (7 bases). This CDR3 spans 15 amino acids. Germline CDR1 reads MNHEY; CDR2 reads SMNVEV (reference sequence). V was pared by 4 bases and J by 3 bases, with 16 bases between.

This CDR3 is CASSISGSTEAFF. The CDR3 DNA is TGTGCCAGTTCCATTTCGGGGAGCACTGAAGCTTTCTTT. J is TRBJ1-1 and V is TRBV19; no reliable D call. V was clipped by 8 bases and J by 4 bases, with 14 bases between them. The germline CDR1 and CDR2 sequences are LNHDA and SQIVND (reference sequence). This CDR3 comprises 13 residues.